This passage covers 8 T cell receptor beta chains from one sample sequenced in a study of monozygotic twins with inflammatory bowel disease. Reanalyzing the 5' RACE reads, TCRdb keeps one entry per CDR3 protein, without DNA. The listing contains about 300,000 distinct CDR3 sequences. Material for sequencing was blood. The receptors stem from a human donor with ulcerative colitis or Crohn's disease, or a healthy co-twin of an affected twin (not recorded which).

The gene calls are TRBV14 and TRBJ1-1. The germline gives CDR1 SGHDN, CDR2 FVKESK. The CDR3 spans 13 residues. CDR3 in amino acids: CASSQVLYTEAFF.

This CDR3 reads CASSQGTTTGELFF. V and J are TRBV3-1 and TRBJ2-2; TCRdb gives TRBD2 as the D gene, but with no DNA this cannot be confirmed. This CDR3 comprises 14 residues. Germline V lookup: CDR1 LGHDT, CDR2 YNNKEL (reference sequence).

The chain carries TRBV28 and TRBJ2-1; TCRdb outputs TRBD2, but without DNA this stays unchecked. CDR3 size: 14 residues. The V gene's germline CDR1 is MDHEN and CDR2 SYDVKM. The CDR3 region is CASSSLAVYNEQFF.

The chain carries TRBV4-2 and TRBJ1-1. This CDR3 region has 13 residues. Per germline, CDR1 LGHNA and CDR2 YNFKEQ. This CDR3 is CASSHDRNTEAFF.

V is TRBV2 and J is TRBJ1-1; as DNA is missing, the TRBD1 call by TCRdb cannot be tested. The CDR3 runs 13 residues. Germline V gives CDR1 SNHLY, CDR2 FYNNEI. The CDR3 sequence is CASSDQGTTEAFF.

The V and J genes are TRBV20-1 and TRBJ2-5. The CDR3 totals 16 residues. CDR1 and CDR2 from the germline V gene are DFQATT and SNEGSKA (reference sequence). This chain's CDR3 is CSARDLIGWRQETQYF.

The chain has TRBV6-5 and TRBJ2-5; TCRdb lists TRBD2, though no DNA is available to test this call. The CDR3 extends over 13 amino acids. Germline values: CDR1 MNHEY, CDR2 SVGAGI. The CDR3 is CASSYSGSTSRYF.

CDR3 loop: CSGNRVTEAFF. This rearrangement joins TRBV29-1 to TRBJ1-1; TCRdb's D call of TRBD1 is untestable without DNA. This CDR3 comprises 11 residues. Germline CDR1 and CDR2: SQVTM and ANQGSEA. Filled out from reference TRBV29-1 and TRBJ1-1, the complete variable domain reads SAVISQKPSRDICQRGTSLTIQCQVDSQVTMMFWYRQQPGQSLTLIATANQGSEATYESGFVIDKFPISRPNLTFSTLTVSNMSPEDSSIYLCSGNRVTEAFFGQGTRLTVV.